The clone carrying this T cell receptor beta chain was counted ten times or more. These data belong to a study of identical twins. This CDR3 region has 14 residues. From germline, CDR1 is SGHTA and CDR2 FQGNSA. Trimming pared 5 bases from V and 7 bases from J, leaving 15 bases between. Each CDR3 protein gets one entry after TCRdb re-called the 5' RACE reads with MiXCR. The repertoire has roughly 720,000 distinct CDR3 sequences, over 15% of them found once; the top ten carry around 14%. This sample was also put to use in a study of T cells expressing NK-cell markers.

This sequence originates from a woman between 18 and 30 years old in good health. The V and J genes are TRBV7-2 and TRBJ2-4; the D gene is possibly TRBD2 (6 bases). The sample was PBMCs. The CDR3 loop reads CASSPQSGRNIQYF. For the CDR3, the DNA is TGTGCCAGCAGCCCCCAGTCAGGGAGGAACATTCAGTACTTC.